This T cell receptor (beta chain) was profiled in a study of molecular identifiers for immune sequencing clone quantification. General study points: Should identical TCR molecules share a barcode, the sizes of highly expanded clones could be underestimated. Whereas clones above 20 RNA copies held under 1% of naive-cell molecules, they held over 98% of effector molecules.

TCRdb re-called the PCR reads with MiXCR, one entry per CDR3 protein. The sample records about 630,000 distinct CDR3 sequences, 25% being singletons. The CDR3 totals 17 residues. Germline V gives CDR1 SGHRS, CDR2 YFSETQ. Losses at the gene ends were 2 bases for V and 2 bases for J; bases not matched to a gene: 9. This clonotype has only a few counts. What it recognizes is unknown. The chain carries TRBV5-1 and TRBJ2-5; 10 nucleotides line up with TRBD2. The clonotype comes from a human donor in good health. Some libraries in this study had Jurkat cell RNA spiked in. Sequencing was performed on naive CD8+ T cells from blood, with Jurkat cell RNA spiked in. The subset here: FACS-sorted CD8+CD4-CCR7+CD45RA+ naive T cells. CDR3 protein: CASSLSLSGGYQETQYF. CDR3 bases: TGCGCCAGCAGCTTAAGCCTTAGCGGGGGGTATCAAGAGACCCAGTACTTC.